The TCR beta chain under discussion was sequenced for a study of neoadjuvant anti-PD-1 for oral cavity cancer. From germline, CDR1 is GTSNPN and CDR2 SVGIG (reference sequence). The V end was cut by 2 bases, the J end by 0 bases, with 14 bases between. This CDR3 is 17 amino acids long. The protocol was immunoSEQ multiplex PCR, while the TCRdb copy is restricted to in-frame clones and leaves out a portion. The table shows about 6,700 clones, with around 50% occurring only once. The gene calls are TRBV30 and TRBJ1-6; D gene uncertain. This clonotype originated in a person between 40 and 85 years old with oral cavity squamous cell carcinoma. The specimen comprised tumor tissue, sampled before nivolumab (anti-PD-1) treatment. The CDR3 nucleotides read TGTGCCTGGAGTATAGGTCTTTTTAGCTCCTATAATTCACCCCTCCACTTT. It encodes CAWSIGLFSSYNSPLHF.